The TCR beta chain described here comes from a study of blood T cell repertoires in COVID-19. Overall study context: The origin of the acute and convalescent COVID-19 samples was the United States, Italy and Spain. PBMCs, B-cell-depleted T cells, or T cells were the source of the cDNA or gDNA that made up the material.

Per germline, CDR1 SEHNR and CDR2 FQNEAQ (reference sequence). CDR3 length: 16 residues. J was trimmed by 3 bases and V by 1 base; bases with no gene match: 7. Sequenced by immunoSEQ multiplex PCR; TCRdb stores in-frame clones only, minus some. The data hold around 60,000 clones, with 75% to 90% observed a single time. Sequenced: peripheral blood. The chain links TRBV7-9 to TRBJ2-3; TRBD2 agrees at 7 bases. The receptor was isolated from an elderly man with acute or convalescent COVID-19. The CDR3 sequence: CASSLGVGLVTDTQYF. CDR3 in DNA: TGTGCCAGCAGCTTAGGGGTCGGACTAGTGACAGATACGCAGTATTTT.